This entry describes one T cell receptor (beta chain). The record originates from a study of technical replicates of blood from a handful of donors. This table comes from immunoSEQ multiplex PCR, and its TCRdb copy is limited to in-frame clones, with some not included. The sample contains roughly 76,000 clones, 91% of which appear only once. The sequenced sample was T cells isolated from PBMCs. This receptor was identified in a human donor in good health. Some clones in this sample may be carry-over from other donors' samples.

The DNA for the CDR3 is TGTGCCAGCAGCGCTAGCGGGAGTGGGCCCTACGAGCAGTACTTC. Translating gives CASSASGSGPYEQYF. This chain uses TRBV14 with TRBJ2-7, with 10 bases matching TRBD2. The J segment lost 2 bases and the V segment lost 5 bases, leaving 6 bases of the junction unmatched. The CDR3 totals 15 residues. Germline V lookup: CDR1 SGHDN, CDR2 FVKESK.